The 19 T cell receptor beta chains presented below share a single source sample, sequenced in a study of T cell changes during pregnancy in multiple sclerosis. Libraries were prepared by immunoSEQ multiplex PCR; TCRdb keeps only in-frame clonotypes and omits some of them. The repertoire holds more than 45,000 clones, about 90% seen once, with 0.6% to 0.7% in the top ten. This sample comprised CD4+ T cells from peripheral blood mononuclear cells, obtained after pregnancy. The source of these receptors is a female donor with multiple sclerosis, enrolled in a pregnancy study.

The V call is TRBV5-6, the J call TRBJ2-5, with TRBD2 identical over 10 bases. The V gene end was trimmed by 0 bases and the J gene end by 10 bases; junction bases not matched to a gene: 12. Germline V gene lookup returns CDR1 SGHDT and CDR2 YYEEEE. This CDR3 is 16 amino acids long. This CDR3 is CASSLVPLAGDRNQYF. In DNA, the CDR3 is TGTGCCAGCAGCTTGGTGCCGCTAGCGGGGGACCGTAACCAGTACTTC. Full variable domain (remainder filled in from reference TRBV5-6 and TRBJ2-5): DAGVTQSPTHLIKTRGQQVTLRCSPKSGHDTVSWYQQALGQGPQFIFQYYEEEERQRGNFPDRFSGHQFPNYSSELNVNALLLGDSALYLCASSLVPLAGDRNQYFGPGTRLLVL.

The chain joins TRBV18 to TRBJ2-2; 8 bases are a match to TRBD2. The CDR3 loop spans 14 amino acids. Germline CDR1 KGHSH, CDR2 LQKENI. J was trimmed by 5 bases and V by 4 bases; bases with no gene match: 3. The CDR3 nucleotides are TGTGCCAGCTCACAGGGACTAGTAACCGGGGAGCTGTTTTTT. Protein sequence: CASSQGLVTGELFF. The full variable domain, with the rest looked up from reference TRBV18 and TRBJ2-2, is NAGVMQNPRHLVRRRGQEARLRCSPMKGHSHVYWYRQLPEEGLKFMVYLQKENIIDESGMPKERFSAEFPKEGPSILRIQQVVRGDSAAYFCASSQGLVTGELFFGEGSRLTVL.

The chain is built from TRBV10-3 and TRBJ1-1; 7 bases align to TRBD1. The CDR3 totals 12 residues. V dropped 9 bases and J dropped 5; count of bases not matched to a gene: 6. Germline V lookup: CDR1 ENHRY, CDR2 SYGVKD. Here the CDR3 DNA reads TGTGCCATGAGATCAGGGGGAACTGAAGCTTTCTTT. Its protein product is CAMRSGGTEAFF.

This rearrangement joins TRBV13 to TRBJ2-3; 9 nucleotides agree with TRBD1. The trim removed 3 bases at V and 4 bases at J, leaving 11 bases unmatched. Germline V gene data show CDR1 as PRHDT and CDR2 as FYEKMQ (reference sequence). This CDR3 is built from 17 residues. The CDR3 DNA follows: TGTGCCAGCAGCTTGGGCCATAACAGGGGGCCCGCAGATACGCAGTATTTT. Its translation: CASSLGHNRGPADTQYF.

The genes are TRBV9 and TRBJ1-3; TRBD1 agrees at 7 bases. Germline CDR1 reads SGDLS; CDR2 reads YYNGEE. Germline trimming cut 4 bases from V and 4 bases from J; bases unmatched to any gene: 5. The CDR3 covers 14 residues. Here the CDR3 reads CASSSLGQGNTIYF. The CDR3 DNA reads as TGTGCCAGCAGCTCCTTGGGACAGGGAAACACCATATATTTT.

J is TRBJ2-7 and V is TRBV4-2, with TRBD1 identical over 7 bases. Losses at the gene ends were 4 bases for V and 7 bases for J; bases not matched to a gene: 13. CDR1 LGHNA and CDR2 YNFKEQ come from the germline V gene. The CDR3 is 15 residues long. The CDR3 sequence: CASSRETGSPGEQYF. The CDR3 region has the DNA TGTGCCAGCAGCCGTGAGACAGGGTCCCCGGGGGAGCAGTACTTC.

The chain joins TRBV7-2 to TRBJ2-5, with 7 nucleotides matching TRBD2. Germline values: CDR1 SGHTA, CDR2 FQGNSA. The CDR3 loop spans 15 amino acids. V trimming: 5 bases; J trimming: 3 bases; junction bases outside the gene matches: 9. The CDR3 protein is CASSLLVGREETQYF. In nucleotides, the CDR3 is TGTGCCAGCAGCCTCCTCGTGGGGAGGGAAGAGACCCAGTACTTC.

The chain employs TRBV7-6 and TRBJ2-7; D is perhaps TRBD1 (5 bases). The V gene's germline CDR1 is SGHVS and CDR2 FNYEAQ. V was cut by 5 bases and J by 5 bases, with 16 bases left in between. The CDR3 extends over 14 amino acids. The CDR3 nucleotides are TGTGCCAGCAGCCCCAGGGCCCAACGCCACGAGCAGTACTTC. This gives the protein CASSPRAQRHEQYF.

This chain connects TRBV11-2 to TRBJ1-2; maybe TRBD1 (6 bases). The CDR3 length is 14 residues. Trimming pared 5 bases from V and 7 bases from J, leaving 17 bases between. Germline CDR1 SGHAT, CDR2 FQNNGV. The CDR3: CASSPRRGAAGYTF. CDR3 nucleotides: TGTGCCAGCAGCCCCCGCCGGGGGGCTGCTGGCTACACCTTC.

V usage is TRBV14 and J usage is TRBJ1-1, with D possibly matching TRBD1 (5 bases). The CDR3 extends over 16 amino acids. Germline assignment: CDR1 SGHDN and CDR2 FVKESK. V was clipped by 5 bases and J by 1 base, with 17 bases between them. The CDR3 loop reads CASSYVIGAANTEAFF. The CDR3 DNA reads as TGTGCCAGCAGCTACGTTATAGGGGCGGCGAACACTGAAGCTTTCTTT.

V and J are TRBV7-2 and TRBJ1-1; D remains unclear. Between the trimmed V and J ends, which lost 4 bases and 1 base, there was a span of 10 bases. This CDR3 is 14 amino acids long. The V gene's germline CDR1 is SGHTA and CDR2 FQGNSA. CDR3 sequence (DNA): TGTGCCAGCAGCTCTGGGCGGGGGAACACTGAAGCTTTCTTT. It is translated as CASSSGRGNTEAFF.

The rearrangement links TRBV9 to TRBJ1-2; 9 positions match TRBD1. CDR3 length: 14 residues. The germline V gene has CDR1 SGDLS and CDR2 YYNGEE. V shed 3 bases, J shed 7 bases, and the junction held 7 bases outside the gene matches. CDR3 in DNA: TGTGCCAGCAGCGCTCTACAGGGGGCGACTGGCTACACCTTC. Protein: CASSALQGATGYTF.

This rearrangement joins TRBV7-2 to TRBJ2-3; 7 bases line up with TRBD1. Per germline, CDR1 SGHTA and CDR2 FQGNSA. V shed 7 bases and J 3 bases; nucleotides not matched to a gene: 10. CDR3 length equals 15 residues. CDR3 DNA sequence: TGTGCCAGCATTGGTCGTACAGGGGTAACAGATACGCAGTATTTT. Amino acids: CASIGRTGVTDTQYF.

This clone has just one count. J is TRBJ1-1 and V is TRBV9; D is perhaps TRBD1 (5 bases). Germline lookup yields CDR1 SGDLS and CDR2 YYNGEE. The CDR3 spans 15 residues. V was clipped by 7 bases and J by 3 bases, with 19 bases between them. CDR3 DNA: TGTGCCAGCTCCGAGGACGGTTGGGGGGACACTGAAGCTTTCTTT. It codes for CASSEDGWGDTEAFF.

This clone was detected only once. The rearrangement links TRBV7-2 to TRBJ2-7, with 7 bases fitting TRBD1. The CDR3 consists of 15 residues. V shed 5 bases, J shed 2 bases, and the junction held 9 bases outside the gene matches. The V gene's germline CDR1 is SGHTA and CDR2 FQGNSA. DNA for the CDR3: TGTGCCAGCAGCCGGGACAGTGCCTCGGCCTACGAGCAGTACTTC. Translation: CASSRDSASAYEQYF.

The CDR3 reads CASSADFSGNTIYF. In DNA form, the CDR3 reads TGTGCCAGCAGCGCAGACTTCTCTGGAAACACCATATATTTT. J is TRBJ1-3 and V is TRBV7-2; D gene unclear. Trimming left V 5 bases short and J 0 bases short, with 8 bases between. This CDR3 region has 14 residues. Germline V gene lookup returns CDR1 SGHTA and CDR2 FQGNSA.

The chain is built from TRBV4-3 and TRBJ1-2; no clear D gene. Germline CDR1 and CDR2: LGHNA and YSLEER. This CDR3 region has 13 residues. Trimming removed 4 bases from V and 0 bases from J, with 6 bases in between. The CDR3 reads CASSRGSNYGYTF. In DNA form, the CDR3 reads TGCGCCAGCAGCCGAGGATCTAACTATGGCTACACCTTC.

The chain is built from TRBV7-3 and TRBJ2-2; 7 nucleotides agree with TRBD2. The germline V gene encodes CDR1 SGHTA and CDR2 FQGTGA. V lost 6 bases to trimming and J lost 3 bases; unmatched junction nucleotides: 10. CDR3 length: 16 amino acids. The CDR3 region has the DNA TGTGCCAGCAGTCCCAATCGCGGGGGTTACACCGGGGAGCTGTTTTTT. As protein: CASSPNRGGYTGELFF.

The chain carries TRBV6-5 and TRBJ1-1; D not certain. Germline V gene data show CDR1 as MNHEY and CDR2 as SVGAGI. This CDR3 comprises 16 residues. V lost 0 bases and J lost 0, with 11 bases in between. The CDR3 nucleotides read TGTGCCAGCAGTTACTCTAGGAGCGGGATGAACACTGAAGCTTTCTTT. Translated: CASSYSRSGMNTEAFF.